This TCR beta chain was found in a study of control samples from healthy donors and cancer patients. The V end lost 2 bases, the J end lost 7 bases, and 12 bases lay between the germline ends. The germline V gene encodes CDR1 SGHDT and CDR2 YYEEEE. The CDR3 loop spans 14 amino acids. The data were produced by immunoSEQ multiplex PCR, yet TCRdb's version contains in-frame clones alone and is incomplete. The table lists about 72,000 clones, over 80% of them singletons. The sequence was collected from an older woman in good health. The J gene is TRBJ1-4, the V gene TRBV5-6, with D perhaps TRBD1 (6 bases). Sequenced: blood. The CDR3 DNA follows: TGTGCCAGCAGCTTACAGGGTCCCACTGAAAAACTGTTTTTT. Protein: CASSLQGPTEKLFF. Full variable domain (remainder filled in from reference TRBV5-6 and TRBJ1-4): DAGVTQSPTHLIKTRGQQVTLRCSPKSGHDTVSWYQQALGQGPQFIFQYYEEEERQRGNFPDRFSGHQFPNYSSELNVNALLLGDSALYLCASSLQGPTEKLFFGSGTQLSVL.